This TCR beta chain was sequenced in a study of blood T cell repertoires in COVID-19. About the study: Italy, Spain and the United States were the sources of the convalescent and acute COVID-19 samples. PBMCs, B-cell-depleted T cells, or T cells were the source of the cDNA or gDNA that made up the material.

The V gene lost 4 bases and the J gene lost 7 bases, with 14 bases spanning the gap. Germline CDR1 is SGHRS and CDR2 is YFSETQ. The CDR3 spans 14 residues. Some clones are missing from TCRdb's copy, which holds only in-frame ones; the method was immunoSEQ multiplex PCR. The sample consists of about 180,000 clones, less than 90% of them appearing once. This clone was seen a few times. V is TRBV5-1 and J is TRBJ1-4; D may be TRBD1 (6 bases). This receptor was obtained from a man between 70 and 80 years old with active or convalescent COVID-19. Sequencing was done on a sample of peripheral blood. Here the CDR3 reads CASSPRGLSEKLFF. The CDR3 DNA reads as TGCGCCAGCAGCCCCAGGGGACTAAGTGAAAAACTGTTTTTT.